The present T cell receptor beta chain was sequenced within a study of blood T cell repertoires in COVID-19. The overall study: Sites in the United States, Italy and Spain provided acute and convalescent COVID-19 samples. In each case, the material was cDNA or gDNA derived from T cells, B-cell-depleted T cells, or PBMCs.

The length of the CDR3 is 15 residues. Trimming left V 0 bases short and J 6 bases short, with 15 bases between. Germline V gene lookup returns CDR1 LNHNV and CDR2 YYDKDF (reference sequence). In the original analysis: Estimation of nucleated cell counts was performed using reference gene primer amplification. Sequenced by immunoSEQ multiplex PCR; TCRdb stores in-frame clones only, minus some. Clone size and V and J calls were adopted from that table, with D and trimming inferred from the DNA. The table records about 140,000 clones, approximately 86% of them present only once. The sequence derives from a human donor in a cohort sampled during active COVID-19. The rearrangement uses TRBV15 and TRBJ2-7, with TRBD1 as a possible D gene (6 bases). The sample taken for sequencing was peripheral blood. The CDR3 loop is CATSRESQGGFEQYF. In DNA, the CDR3 is TGTGCCACCAGCAGAGAAAGCCAAGGGGGATTCGAGCAGTACTTC. The full variable domain, its missing parts supplied by reference TRBV15 and TRBJ2-7, is DAMVIQNPRYQVTQFGKPVTLSCSQTLNHNVMYWYQQKSSQAPKLLFHYYDKDFNNEADTPDNFQSRRPNTSFCFLDIRSPGLGDTAMYLCATSRESQGGFEQYFGPGTRLTVT.